These 13 T cell receptor beta chains were sequenced from one sample in a study of memory CD4+ T cells and cytomegalovirus serostatus. Data came from immunoSEQ multiplex PCR; TCRdb stores just in-frame clones and leaves some out. The data show approximately 46,000 clones, with approximately 80% seen just once and 1.1% held by the top ten. Single viable CD3+CD4+CD8-CD45RO+ cells were sorted as the memory CD4+ T cells. What was sequenced was memory CD4+ T cells from blood. The receptors were gathered from an adult in good health and CMV-seronegative.

The chain couples TRBV5-6 to TRBJ2-2; D uncertain. The germline gives CDR1 SGHDT, CDR2 YYEEEE. The V gene lost 2 bases and the J gene lost 5 bases, with 7 bases spanning the gap. This CDR3 has 13 amino acids. The CDR3 loop reads CASSFGQTGELFF. The CDR3 coding sequence is TGTGCCAGCAGCTTTGGCCAAACCGGGGAGCTGTTTTTT.

The chain is built from TRBV11-3 and TRBJ2-1, with D perhaps TRBD1 or TRBD2 (6 bases each). Per germline, CDR1 SGHNT and CDR2 YENEEA. Trimming shortened V by 6 bases and J by 10 bases, and 19 bases separated the two germline ends. The CDR3 is 14 amino acids. CDR3 coding DNA: TGTGCCAGCAGACACAGGGACTCAGGGGAGGAGCAGTTCTTC. Translated: CASRHRDSGEEQFF.

The chain joins TRBV7-9 to TRBJ2-2, with D unresolved. In germline, CDR1 is SEHNR, CDR2 FQNEAQ (reference sequence). This CDR3 spans 14 amino acids. Trimming took off 1 base at V and 4 bases at J, with 7 bases between the two ends. In DNA, the CDR3 is TGTGCCAGCAGCTTAGAAAGGGTCACCGGGGAGCTGTTTTTT. Translated: CASSLERVTGELFF.

The rearrangement joins TRBV6-4 to TRBJ1-1; no clear D gene. The V end was cut by 7 bases, the J end by 4 bases, with 7 bases between. The CDR3 covers 11 residues. Per the germline V gene, CDR1 is MRHNA and CDR2 is SNTAGT. The CDR3: CASIWSTEAFF. The CDR3 DNA reads TGTGCCAGCATTTGGAGCACTGAAGCTTTCTTT.

The rearrangement joins TRBV27 to TRBJ2-2; D gene uncertain. Trimming stripped 2 bases from V and 3 bases from J, with 10 bases between. Germline CDR1 MNHEY, CDR2 SMNVEV (reference sequence). The CDR3 runs to 15 residues. CDR3 residues: CASSLRSTYTGELFF. CDR3 DNA sequence: TGTGCCAGCAGTTTACGGAGCACATACACCGGGGAGCTGTTTTTT.

In its sample, this clone was seen once. The CDR3 sequence is CASSRQQRYTGELFF. CDR3 bases: TGTGCCAGCAGTAGACAGCAAAGATACACCGGGGAGCTGTTTTTT. The chain couples TRBV27 to TRBJ2-2; D possibly corresponds to TRBD1 (5 bases). The CDR3 covers 15 residues. CDR1 MNHEY and CDR2 SMNVEV come from the germline V gene (reference sequence). V was cut by 5 bases and J by 3 bases, with 13 bases left in between.

In this sample, this clone turned up a few times. V is TRBV12-2 and J is TRBJ1-1; TRBD1, the table's D call, was not compared with the DNA. TRBV12-2 has pseudogene status. The CDR3 contains 11 residues. The CDR3 DNA follows: TGTGCAAGTCGCTTCGACAGGGGGTATTTCTTT. It specifies CASRFDRGYFF.

The chain is built from TRBV10-3 and TRBJ2-5, with D hard to call. The V gene's germline CDR1 is ENHRY and CDR2 SYGVKD. The CDR3 sequence is 16 residues long. V was shortened by 3 bases and J by 5 bases, with 19 bases between the two germline ends. The chain's CDR3 is CAISDLDRSLPETQYF. The DNA for the CDR3 is TGTGCCATCAGTGACTTGGACCGGAGCCTTCCGGAGACCCAGTACTTC.

The chain carries TRBV19 and TRBJ1-4; 8 positions agree with TRBD1. The germline V gene has CDR1 LNHDA and CDR2 SQIVND (reference sequence). V shed 4 bases and J 7 bases; nucleotides not matched to a gene: 8. The CDR3 sequence is 15 residues long. The CDR3 region has the DNA TGTGCCAGTAGTACCCGGACAGGGTGGGGTGAAAAACTGTTTTTT. Its protein product is CASSTRTGWGEKLFF.

This clone was detected once. The chain combines TRBV6-6 with TRBJ2-7; TRBD1 matches at 9 bases. The V segment lost 8 bases and the J segment 6 bases; nucleotides outside the gene matches: 14. CDR3 size: 15 residues. The V gene's germline CDR1 is MNHNY and CDR2 SVGAGI (reference sequence). The DNA for the CDR3 is TGTGCCAGCCAATCCGGGACAGGGTATTTTGGCGAGCAGTACTTC. It is translated as CASQSGTGYFGEQYF.

The chain carries TRBV7-9 and TRBJ2-7; D might be TRBD1 (5 bases). Germline CDR1 is SEHNR and CDR2 is FQNEAQ (reference sequence). Between the trimmed V and J ends, which lost 7 bases and 3 bases, there was a span of 16 bases. This CDR3 comprises 14 residues. The CDR3 here is CASIADSLRYEQYF. The CDR3 DNA sequence: TGTGCCAGCATCGCCGACAGCCTGCGCTACGAGCAGTACTTC.

This clone was picked up a small number of times. The chain recombines TRBV7-2 with TRBJ2-3; D is perhaps TRBD2 (5 bases). The germline gives CDR1 SGHTA, CDR2 FQGNSA. The CDR3 is made up of 16 amino acids. With 9 bases removed from V and 3 bases from J, the gap between germline ends came to 22 bases. The CDR3 protein is CASSSIKGAWTDTQYF. CDR3 in DNA: TGTGCCAGTAGTAGTATCAAGGGAGCTTGGACAGATACGCAGTATTTT.

The chain is built from TRBV7-9 and TRBJ1-2; D may be TRBD1 (5 bases). The CDR3 is made up of 14 amino acids. In germline, CDR1 is SEHNR, CDR2 FQNEAQ (reference sequence). The V end was cut by 3 bases, the J end by 6 bases, with 14 bases between. CDR3 protein: CASSFSQGWDGYTF. The CDR3 DNA reads TGTGCCAGCAGCTTTAGTCAGGGATGGGATGGCTACACCTTC.